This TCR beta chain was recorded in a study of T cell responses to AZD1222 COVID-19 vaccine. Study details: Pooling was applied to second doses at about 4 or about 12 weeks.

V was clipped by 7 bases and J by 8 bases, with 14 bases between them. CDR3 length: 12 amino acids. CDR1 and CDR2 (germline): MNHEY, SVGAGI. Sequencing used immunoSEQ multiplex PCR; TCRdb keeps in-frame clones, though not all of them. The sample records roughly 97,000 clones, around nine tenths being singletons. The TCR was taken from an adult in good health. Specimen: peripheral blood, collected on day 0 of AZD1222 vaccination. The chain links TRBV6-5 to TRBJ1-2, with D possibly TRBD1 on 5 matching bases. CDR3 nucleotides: TGTGCCAGCACTGGGACGGGGGACGGCTACACCTTC. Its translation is CASTGTGDGYTF.